The 2 T cell receptor beta chains listed next were all sequenced from one sample in a study of T cells in women clearing cervical HPV infection. The method was immunoSEQ multiplex PCR; TCRdb's version includes in-frame clones alone and lacks a portion of them. The table for this sample gives 20,000 to 30,000 clones. The source material was blood buffy coat. The source of these receptors is a woman aged 18 to 69 with a cervical HPV16 infection that either progressed to CIN3+ or cleared (not recorded which).

Notes on this clone: The read gets to within 3 residues of the CDR3 end, and the germline J gene fills in the rest. This chain links TRBV5-8 with TRBJ2-1; 7 bases fit TRBD2. The V segment lost 1 base and the J segment 5 bases; nucleotides outside the gene matches: 3. The CDR3 consists of 14 residues. Germline V gene data show CDR1 as SGHTS and CDR2 as YDEGEE. The CDR3 protein is CASSLRGGDNEQFF. CDR3 DNA (partial): TGTGCCAGCAGCTTGAGGGGAGGGGACAATGAG. Together with reference TRBV5-8 and TRBJ2-1, the CDR3 gives the full variable domain: EAGVTQSPTHLIKTRGQQATLRCSPISGHTSVYWYQQALGLGLQFLLWYDEGEERNRGNFPPRFSGRQFPNYSSELNVNALELEDSALYLCASSLRGGDNEQFFGPGTRLTVL.

With respect to this clone: Read sequence stops 3 residues before the CDR3 end, and the germline J gene provides the missing end. V and J are TRBV30 and TRBJ1-1; 7 nucleotides agree with TRBD1. The germline CDR1 and CDR2 sequences are GTSNPN and SVGIG (reference sequence). The CDR3 is made up of 14 amino acids. Trimming removed 1 base from V and 3 bases from J; junction bases left unmatched: 5. CDR3 DNA (partial): TGTGCCTGGAGTGGAGGGACAGTCTACACTGAA. Amino acids: CAWSGGTVYTE. The CDR3 as a whole reads CAWSGGTVYTEAFF.